This TCR beta chain derives from a study of T cells expressing NK-cell markers. Looking at the study overall: TCR beta repertoires came from sorted CD3+CD56+NKG2C+, CD3+CD56+NKG2C- and CD3+CD56-NKG2C+ T cells.

Germline-derived CDR1 and CDR2 are MGHRA and YSYEKL. There are 16 residues in the CDR3. As to this clonotype: Its target is unknown.

TCRdb re-called the 5' RACE reads; one entry per CDR3 protein, DNA not given. This sample's clone table lists approximately 440,000 distinct CDR3 sequences. Findings of the study overall: A few donors showed these clonotypes also leading the CD3+CD56-NKG2C+ fraction. Whether expanded NKG2C+ T cell clones were HCMV-specific remained unclear. CD8+ T cells in over 5 donors included dominant NKG2C+ clonotypes at roughly 1.0-7.0%.

The rearrangement uses TRBV4-1 and TRBJ1-4. The receptor comes from a woman between 50 and 59 years old in good health. The sample was blood T cells: a sorted CD56 or NKG2C T cell subset, CD4+ or CD8+ T cells, or bulk PBMC T cells (not recorded which). The CDR3 is CASSQTLDSDNEKLFF.